The T cell receptor beta chain described here comes from a study of blood T cell repertoires in COVID-19. About the study: The United States, Italy and Spain supplied acute and convalescent COVID-19 samples. T cells, B-cell-depleted T cells, or PBMCs provided the cDNA or gDNA that served as material.

The table came from immunoSEQ multiplex PCR; TCRdb's copy has only in-frame clones and leaves some out. The sample yields 150,000 to 200,000 clones, 86% seen once. Germline assignment: CDR1 PRHDT and CDR2 FYEKMQ (reference sequence). V trimming: 5 bases; J trimming: 3 bases; junction bases outside the gene matches: 5. This CDR3 is built from 14 residues. Researchers sorted participants into cohorts using their self-reported clinical history. Source material: PBMCs or T cells enriched from blood (not recorded which). The clonotype comes from a woman aged 25-40 years who had recovered from COVID-19. The rearrangement links TRBV13 to TRBJ2-7; TRBD2 matches 9 bases. The CDR3 DNA follows: TGTGCCAGCAGCCCGGGACTAGCATTCTACGAGCAGTACTTC. Protein product: CASSPGLAFYEQYF.